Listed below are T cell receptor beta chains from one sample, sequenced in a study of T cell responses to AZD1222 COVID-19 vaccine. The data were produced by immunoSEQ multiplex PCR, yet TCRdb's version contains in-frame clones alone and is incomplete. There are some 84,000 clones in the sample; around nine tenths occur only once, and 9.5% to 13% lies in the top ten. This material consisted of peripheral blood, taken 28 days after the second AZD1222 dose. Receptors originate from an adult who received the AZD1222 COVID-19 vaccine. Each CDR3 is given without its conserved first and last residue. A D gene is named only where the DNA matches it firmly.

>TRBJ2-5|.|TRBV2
ASTQAALGDQY
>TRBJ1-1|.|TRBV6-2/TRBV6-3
ASSYLQVRGHTEAF
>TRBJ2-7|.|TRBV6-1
ASSDRRAAYEQY
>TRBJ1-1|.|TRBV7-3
ASSLQNTLNTEAF
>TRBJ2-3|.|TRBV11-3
ASSSRAGQGGSQDTQY
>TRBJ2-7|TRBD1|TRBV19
ASRGGRGLNEQY
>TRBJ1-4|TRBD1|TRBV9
ASSKRDRHNEKLF
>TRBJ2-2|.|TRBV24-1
ATSVGGGRAGELF
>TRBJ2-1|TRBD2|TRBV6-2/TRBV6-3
ASSYGTSGDYNEQF
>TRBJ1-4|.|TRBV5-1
ASSLYVGTNEKLF
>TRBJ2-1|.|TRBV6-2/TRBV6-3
ASSYPTRDLYNEQF
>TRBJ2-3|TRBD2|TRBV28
ASRGLAGGTTDTQY
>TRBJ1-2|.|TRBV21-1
ASSKVWGRMSYGYT
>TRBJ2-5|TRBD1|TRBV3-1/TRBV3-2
ASRTGGSGGRETQY
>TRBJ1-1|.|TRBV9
ASSAPGARNTEAF
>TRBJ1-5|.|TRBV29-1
SASPRAESNQPQH
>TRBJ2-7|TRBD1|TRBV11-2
ASSTGTGVNEQY
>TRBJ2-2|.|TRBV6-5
ASSYSRLGTGELF
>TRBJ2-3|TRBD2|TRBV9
ASSVLAGGTDTQY
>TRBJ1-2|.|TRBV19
ASSLSWGDYGYT
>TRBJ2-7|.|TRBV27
ASSIKGGSYEQY
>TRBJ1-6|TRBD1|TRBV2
ASSVGQGGANSPLH
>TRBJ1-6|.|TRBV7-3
ASSLSGGKGSPLH
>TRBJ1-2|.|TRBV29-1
SAVPTGALYGYT
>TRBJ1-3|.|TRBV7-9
ASSLVTPGNTIY
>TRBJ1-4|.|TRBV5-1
ASSPPEKSNEKLF
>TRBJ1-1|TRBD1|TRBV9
ASRPPTGEGTEAF
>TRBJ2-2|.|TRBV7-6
ASSFGQGGGTGELF